This is a list of T cell receptor beta chains from one sample in a study of long-term antiretroviral therapy in people with HIV. Some clones are missing from TCRdb's copy, which holds only in-frame ones; the method was immunoSEQ multiplex PCR. The sample has almost 35,000 clones; about 85% are singletons. This specimen was unsorted PBMCs, taken just over 2.7 years before starting antiretroviral therapy. The source of these receptors is a woman aged 25 to 39 with HIV. Both conserved end residues are part of each CDR3. A D gene is named only where the DNA matches it firmly. Clone size appears in some rows only: once, few, many, or a class for an expanded clone.

D gene | J gene | V gene | clone size | CDR3 protein | CDR3 DNA
NA | TRBJ2-2 | TRBV29-1 | NA | CSVGTFNPGELFF | TGCAGCGTCGGGACATTTAATCCCGGGGAGCTGTTTTTT
TRBD1 | TRBJ1-1 | TRBV13 | NA | CASSPGGGTEAFF | TGTGCCAGCAGCCCAGGGGGCGGGACTGAAGCTTTCTTT
NA | TRBJ2-1 | TRBV2 | NA | CASSVAYNEQFF | TGTGCCAGCAGTGTGGCGTACAATGAGCAGTTCTTC
NA | TRBJ2-5 | TRBV9 | once | CASSAGLLEETQYF | TGTGCCAGCAGCGCCGGACTCCTCGAAGAGACCCAGTACTTC
NA | TRBJ1-4 | TRBV14 | NA | CASSQIRTVRGEKLFF | TGTGCCAGCAGCCAAATAAGGACAGTGAGAGGCGAAAAACTGTTTTTT
NA | TRBJ1-6 | TRBV15 | NA | CATSRSSQGPSSPLHF | TGTGCCACCAGCAGGTCATCCCAGGGGCCATCTTCACCCCTCCACTTT
NA | TRBJ2-1 | TRBV13 | NA | CASSWAGGGSGVQFF | TGTGCCAGCAGCTGGGCCGGGGGCGGCAGCGGGGTGCAGTTCTTC
NA | TRBJ1-1 | TRBV6-5 | NA | CASSSNTNTEAFF | TGTGCCAGCAGTTCAAACACTAACACTGAAGCTTTCTTT
NA | TRBJ2-7 | TRBV6-1 | NA | CASIELGYEQYF | TGTGCCAGCATCGAACTGGGGTACGAGCAGTACTTC
NA | TRBJ2-5 | TRBV11-2 | NA | CASSFGAAGAHRETQYF | TGTGCCAGCAGCTTTGGGGCGGCTGGGGCACATAGAGAGACCCAGTACTTC
NA | TRBJ1-1 | TRBV7-3 | NA | CASSPTRLLDRATEAFF | TGTGCCAGCAGTCCCACTCGGCTACTGGACCGGGCCACTGAAGCTTTCTTT
NA | TRBJ1-2 | TRBV9 | few | CASSPSTRPNYGYTF | TGTGCCAGCAGCCCCTCGACAAGGCCTAACTATGGCTACACCTTC
NA | TRBJ1-6 | TRBV6-5 | NA | CASSYKGATDNSPLHF | TGTGCCAGCAGTTACAAAGGGGCCACCGATAATTCACCCCTCCACTTT
NA | TRBJ2-1 | TRBV6-5 | NA | CASTPDSLYNEQFF | TGTGCCAGCACCCCTGACAGTCTGTACAATGAGCAGTTCTTC
NA | TRBJ1-6 | TRBV18 | NA | CASSPGQELGSPLHF | TGTGCCAGCTCACCAGGGCAGGAACTAGGGTCACCCCTCCACTTT
TRBD1 | TRBJ1-2 | TRBV9 | once | CASTPLIAGGVYGYTF | TGTGCCAGCACCCCTTTAATTGCAGGGGGAGTCTATGGCTACACCTTC
NA | TRBJ2-1 | TRBV7-9 | NA | CASTQAYNEQFF | TGTGCCAGCACCCAGGCTTACAATGAGCAGTTCTTC
TRBD2 | TRBJ2-5 | TRBV5-1 | NA | CASSFGTSGETQYF | TGCGCCAGCAGCTTCGGGACTAGCGGAGAGACCCAGTACTTC
TRBD2 | TRBJ2-3 | TRBV19 | NA | CASKDGGAGTDTQYF | TGTGCCAGTAAGGACGGGGGGGCCGGCACAGATACGCAGTATTTT
NA | TRBJ2-1 | TRBV10-3 | NA | CAISDVGRNEQFF | TGTGCCATCAGTGATGTAGGACGCAATGAGCAGTTCTTC
NA | TRBJ1-6 | TRBV5-1 | NA | CASSSGPTRPGSPLHF | TGCGCCAGCAGCTCAGGCCCCACCCGACCCGGCTCACCCCTCCACTTT
NA | TRBJ2-6 | TRBV9 | once | CASSVYSGANVLTF | TGTGCCAGCAGCGTATATTCTGGGGCCAACGTCCTGACTTTC
NA | TRBJ1-6 | TRBV27 | NA | CASSLSEGNNSPLHF | TGTGCCAGCAGTTTATCGGAGGGGAATAATTCACCCCTCCACTTT
NA | TRBJ2-7 | TRBV28 | once | CASSLTGREQYF | TGTGCCAGCAGTTTGACCGGCCGGGAGCAGTACTTC
NA | TRBJ2-5 | TRBV20-1 | NA | CSVTVGETQYF | TGCAGTGTTACGGTGGGAGAGACCCAGTACTTC
TRBD2 | TRBJ2-1 | TRBV29-1 | NA | CSVAERGSSYNEQFF | TGCAGCGTTGCAGAGCGGGGAAGCTCCTACAATGAGCAGTTCTTC
NA | TRBJ1-6 | TRBV7-2 | NA | CASSLVQHGSPLHF | TGTGCCAGCAGCTTAGTACAACACGGTTCACCCCTCCACTTT
TRBD2 | TRBJ2-2 | TRBV5-1 | NA | CASSLEGLAGGRVTGELFF | TGCGCCAGCAGCTTGGAGGGACTAGCGGGGGGCCGGGTCACCGGGGAGCTGTTTTTT
NA | TRBJ1-3 | TRBV2 | NA | CASSEADSFSGNTIYF | TGTGCCAGCAGTGAAGCCGACAGCTTCTCTGGAAACACCATATATTTT
NA | TRBJ1-5 | TRBV6-1 | NA | CASMDINDQPQHF | TGTGCCAGTATGGACATTAACGACCAGCCCCAGCATTTT
NA | TRBJ1-4 | TRBV30 | few | CAWSGALPLINEKLFF | TGTGCCTGGAGTGGGGCCTTACCTCTGATTAATGAAAAACTGTTTTTT
NA | TRBJ2-1 | TRBV4-2 | once | CASSQDLFGRDNEQFF | TGTGCCAGCAGCCAAGATTTGTTTGGGCGGGACAATGAGCAGTTCTTC
NA | TRBJ2-2 | TRBV12-5 | NA | CASGYSITANTGELFF | TGTGCTAGTGGATACAGTATCACCGCGAACACCGGGGAGCTGTTTTTT
TRBD1 | TRBJ2-3 | TRBV7-3 | NA | CASSQTGVSTDTQYF | TGTGCCAGCAGCCAGACAGGGGTTTCCACAGATACGCAGTATTTT
NA | TRBJ2-1 | TRBV5-6 | NA | CASSGGSVDEQFF | TGTGCCAGCAGCGGGGGGTCGGTCGATGAGCAGTTCTTC
NA | TRBJ2-2 | TRBV6-5 | once | CASRESRGSTGELFF | TGTGCCAGCCGGGAGAGCAGGGGGAGCACCGGGGAGCTGTTTTTT
NA | TRBJ2-2 | TRBV30 | NA | CAWSGVGPGELFF | TGTGCCTGGAGCGGGGTAGGGCCCGGGGAGCTGTTTTTT